This T cell receptor (beta chain) came from a study of cytomegalovirus exposure and HLA in healthy donors. Regarding this clone: Antigen: not known.

Vbeta (60) and Jbeta (13) primers were used in the PCR. TCRdb's table, derived via immunoSEQ multiplex PCR, lists solely in-frame clones and lacks some. This repertoire includes approximately 45,000 clones. Broader study findings: The study assumed roughly uniform donor sequencing depth for presence/absence analyses. An apparent linkage of common viral pathogens to several of the most significant clusters emerged in a later analysis. Later analysis suggested most CMV-associated TCR beta chains were HLA-restricted. DRB1 showed the most TCR associations and HLA-C the fewest in a later analysis, as rates varied by HLA locus.

This clonotype was sampled from a male donor in good health and CMV-seronegative. The specimen sequenced was PBMCs.

The CDR3 loop is CASSLLQGAGNEKLFF. The CDR3 nucleotides are TGTGCCAGCAGCCTTTTACAGGGGGCGGGTAATGAAAAACTGTTTTTT. The V call is TRBV5-6, the J call TRBJ1-4; 9 positions match TRBD1. The trim removed 4 bases at V and 4 bases at J, leaving 8 bases unmatched. Germline V gene lookup returns CDR1 SGHDT and CDR2 YYEEEE. CDR3 size: 16 residues.